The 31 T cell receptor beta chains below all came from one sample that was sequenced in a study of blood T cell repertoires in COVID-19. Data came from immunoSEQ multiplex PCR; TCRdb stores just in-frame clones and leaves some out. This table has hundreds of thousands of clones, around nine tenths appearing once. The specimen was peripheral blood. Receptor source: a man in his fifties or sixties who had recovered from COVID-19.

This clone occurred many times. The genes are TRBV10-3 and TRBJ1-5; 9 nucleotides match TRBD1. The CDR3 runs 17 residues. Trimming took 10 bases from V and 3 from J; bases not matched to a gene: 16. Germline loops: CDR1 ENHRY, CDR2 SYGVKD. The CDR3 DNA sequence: TGTGCCACGCGAATTGGGGGACAGGGTGTGAACAATCAGCCCCAGCATTTT. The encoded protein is CATRIGGQGVNNQPQHF.

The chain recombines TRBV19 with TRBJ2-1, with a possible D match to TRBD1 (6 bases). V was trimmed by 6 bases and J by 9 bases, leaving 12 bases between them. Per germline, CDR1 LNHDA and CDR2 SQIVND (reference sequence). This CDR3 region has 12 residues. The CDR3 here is CASSPTGSEQFF. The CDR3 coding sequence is TGTGCCAGTAGCCCGACAGGAAGTGAGCAGTTCTTC.

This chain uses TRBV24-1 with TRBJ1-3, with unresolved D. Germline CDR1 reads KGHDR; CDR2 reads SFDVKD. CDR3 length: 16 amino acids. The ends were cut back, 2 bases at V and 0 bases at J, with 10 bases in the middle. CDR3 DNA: TGTGCCACCAGTGATTCTGGCAGCGGCTCTGGAAACACCATATATTTT. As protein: CATSDSGSGSGNTIYF.

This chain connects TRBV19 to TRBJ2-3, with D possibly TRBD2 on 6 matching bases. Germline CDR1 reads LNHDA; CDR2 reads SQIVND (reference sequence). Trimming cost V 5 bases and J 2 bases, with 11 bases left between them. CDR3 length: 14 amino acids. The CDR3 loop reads CASSAGTFTDTQYF. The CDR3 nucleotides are TGTGCCAGTAGTGCCGGGACTTTCACAGATACGCAGTATTTT.

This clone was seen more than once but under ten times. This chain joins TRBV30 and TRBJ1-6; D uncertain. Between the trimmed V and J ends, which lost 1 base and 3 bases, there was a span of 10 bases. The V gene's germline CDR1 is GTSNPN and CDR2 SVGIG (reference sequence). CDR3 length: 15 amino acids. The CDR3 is CAWSGRAFYNSPLHF. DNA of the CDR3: TGTGCCTGGAGTGGGCGGGCGTTCTATAATTCACCCCTCCACTTT.

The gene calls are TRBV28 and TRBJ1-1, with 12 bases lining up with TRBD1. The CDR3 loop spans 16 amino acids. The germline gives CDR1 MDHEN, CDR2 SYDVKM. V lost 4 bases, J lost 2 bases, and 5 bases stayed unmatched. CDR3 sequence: CASSSHGTGGNTEAFF. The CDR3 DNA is TGTGCCAGCAGTTCTCACGGGACAGGGGGCAACACTGAAGCTTTCTTT.

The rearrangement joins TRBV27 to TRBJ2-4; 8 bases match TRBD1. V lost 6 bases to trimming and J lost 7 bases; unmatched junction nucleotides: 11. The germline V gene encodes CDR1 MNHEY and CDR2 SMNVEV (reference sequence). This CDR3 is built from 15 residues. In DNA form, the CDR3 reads TGTGCCAGCAGCTCGCTCGGGACAGGAGTCAACATTCAGTACTTC. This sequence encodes CASSSLGTGVNIQYF.

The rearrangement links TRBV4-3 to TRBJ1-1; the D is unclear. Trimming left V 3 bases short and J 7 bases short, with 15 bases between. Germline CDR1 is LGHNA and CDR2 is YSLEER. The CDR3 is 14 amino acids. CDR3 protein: CASSQVDRRVEAFF. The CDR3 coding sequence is TGCGCCAGCAGCCAGGTCGACCGACGGGTTGAAGCTTTCTTT.

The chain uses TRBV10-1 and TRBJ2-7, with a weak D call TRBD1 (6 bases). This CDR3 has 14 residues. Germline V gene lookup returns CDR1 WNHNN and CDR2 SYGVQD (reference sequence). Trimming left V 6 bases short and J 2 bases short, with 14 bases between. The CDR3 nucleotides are TGCGCCAGCAGGCTCCCGGGACATCCCTACGAGCAGTACTTC. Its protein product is CASRLPGHPYEQYF.

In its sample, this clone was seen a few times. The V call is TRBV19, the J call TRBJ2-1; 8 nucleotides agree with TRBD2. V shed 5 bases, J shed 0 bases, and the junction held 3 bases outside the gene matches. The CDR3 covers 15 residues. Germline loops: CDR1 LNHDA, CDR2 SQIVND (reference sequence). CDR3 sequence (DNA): TGTGCCAGTAGTGCCACTAGCGGCTCCTACAATGAGCAGTTCTTC. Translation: CASSATSGSYNEQFF.

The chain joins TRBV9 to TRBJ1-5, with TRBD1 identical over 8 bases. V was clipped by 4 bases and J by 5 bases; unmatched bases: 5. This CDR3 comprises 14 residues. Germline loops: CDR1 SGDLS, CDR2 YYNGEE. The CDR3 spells CASSLGQGHQPQHF. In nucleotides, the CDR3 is TGTGCCAGCAGCCTTGGACAGGGACATCAGCCCCAGCATTTT. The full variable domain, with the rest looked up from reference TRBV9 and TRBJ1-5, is DSGVTQTPKHLITATGQRVTLRCSPRSGDLSVYWYQQSLDQGLQFLIQYYNGEERAKGNILERFSAQQFPDLHSELNLSSLELGDSALYFCASSLGQGHQPQHFGDGTRLSIL.

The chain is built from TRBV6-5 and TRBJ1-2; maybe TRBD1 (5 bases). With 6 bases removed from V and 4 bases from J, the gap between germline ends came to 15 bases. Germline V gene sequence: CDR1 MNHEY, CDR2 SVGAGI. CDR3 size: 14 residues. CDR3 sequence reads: CASRGAGGIYGYTF. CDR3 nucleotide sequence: TGTGCCAGCAGAGGGGCTGGAGGGATCTATGGCTACACCTTC.

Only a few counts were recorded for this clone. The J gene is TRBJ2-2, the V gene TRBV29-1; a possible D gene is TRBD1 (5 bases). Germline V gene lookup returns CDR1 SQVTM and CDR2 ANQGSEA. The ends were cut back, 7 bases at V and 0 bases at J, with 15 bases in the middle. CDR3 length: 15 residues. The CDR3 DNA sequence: TGCAGCGGAGGCAGGGAAAATACGAACACCGGGGAGCTGTTTTTT. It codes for CSGGRENTNTGELFF.

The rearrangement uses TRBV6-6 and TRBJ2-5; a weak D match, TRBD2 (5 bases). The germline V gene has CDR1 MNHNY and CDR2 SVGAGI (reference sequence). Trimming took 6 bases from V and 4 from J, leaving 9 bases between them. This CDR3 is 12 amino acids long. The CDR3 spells CASSPRGETQYF. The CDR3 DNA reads TGTGCCAGCAGCCCCCGGGGAGAGACCCAGTACTTC.

The DNA of the CDR3 is TGCGCCAGCAGCTATCGACTAGCGGGAGGTACAGATACGCAGTATTTT. Translating it yields CASSYRLAGGTDTQYF. V and J are TRBV5-1 and TRBJ2-3; 13 bases are shared with TRBD2. Germline V gene sequence: CDR1 SGHRS, CDR2 YFSETQ. The J segment lost 3 bases and the V segment lost 3 bases, leaving 4 bases of the junction unmatched. The CDR3 consists of 16 residues.

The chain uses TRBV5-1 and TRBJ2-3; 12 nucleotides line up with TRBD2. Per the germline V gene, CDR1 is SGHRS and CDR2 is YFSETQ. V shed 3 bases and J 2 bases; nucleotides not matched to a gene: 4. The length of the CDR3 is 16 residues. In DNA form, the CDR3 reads TGCGCCAGCAGCTCAGGACTAGCGGGGTCCACAGATACGCAGTATTTT. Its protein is CASSSGLAGSTDTQYF.

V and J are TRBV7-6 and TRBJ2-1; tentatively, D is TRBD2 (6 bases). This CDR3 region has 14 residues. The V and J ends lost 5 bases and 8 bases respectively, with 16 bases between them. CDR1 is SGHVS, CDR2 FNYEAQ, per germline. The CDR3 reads CASSAPGLADEQFF. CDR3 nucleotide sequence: TGTGCCAGCAGCGCCCCGGGACTCGCCGATGAGCAGTTCTTC.

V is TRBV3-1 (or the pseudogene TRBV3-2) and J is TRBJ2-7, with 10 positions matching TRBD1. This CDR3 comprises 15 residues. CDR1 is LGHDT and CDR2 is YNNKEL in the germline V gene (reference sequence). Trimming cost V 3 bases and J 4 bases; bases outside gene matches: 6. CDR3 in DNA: TGTGCCAGCAGCCAGACCGGGACAGGGGTTTACGAGCAGTACTTC. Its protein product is CASSQTGTGVYEQYF.

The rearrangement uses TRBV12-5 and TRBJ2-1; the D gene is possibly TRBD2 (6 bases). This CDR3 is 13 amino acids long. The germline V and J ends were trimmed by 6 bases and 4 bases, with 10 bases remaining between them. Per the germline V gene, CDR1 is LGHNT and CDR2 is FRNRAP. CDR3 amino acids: CASGRDGYNEQFF. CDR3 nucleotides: TGTGCTAGTGGGCGGGACGGGTACAATGAGCAGTTCTTC.

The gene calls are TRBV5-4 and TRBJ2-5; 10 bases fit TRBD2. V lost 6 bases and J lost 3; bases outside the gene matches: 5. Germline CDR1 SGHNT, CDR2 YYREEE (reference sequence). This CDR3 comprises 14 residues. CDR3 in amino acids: CASTRLAGEETQYF. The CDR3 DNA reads TGTGCCAGCACGCGGCTAGCGGGAGAAGAGACCCAGTACTTC.

The CDR3 nucleotides read TGCGCCAGCAGCGCCCTAGTTGGGGCACCCTACACAGATACGCAGTATTTT. It is translated as CASSALVGAPYTDTQYF. V is TRBV5-1 and J is TRBJ2-3; D may be TRBD1 (5 bases). This CDR3 comprises 17 residues. Germline CDR1 SGHRS, CDR2 YFSETQ. Trimming stripped 4 bases from V and 2 bases from J, with 20 bases between. Based on the CDR3 plus reference TRBV5-1 and TRBJ2-3, the full variable domain is KAGVTQTPRYLIKTRGQQVTLSCSPISGHRSVSWYQQTPGQGLQFLFEYFSETQRNKGNFPGRFSGRQFSNSRSEMNVSTLELGDSALYLCASSALVGAPYTDTQYFGPGTRLTVL.

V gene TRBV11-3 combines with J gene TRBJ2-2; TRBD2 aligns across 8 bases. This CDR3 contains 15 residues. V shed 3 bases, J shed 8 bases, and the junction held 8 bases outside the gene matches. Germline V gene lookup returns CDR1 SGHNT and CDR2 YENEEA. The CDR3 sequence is CASSLELAVGGELFF. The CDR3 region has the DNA TGTGCCAGCAGCTTGGAACTAGCGGTGGGAGGGGAGCTGTTTTTT.

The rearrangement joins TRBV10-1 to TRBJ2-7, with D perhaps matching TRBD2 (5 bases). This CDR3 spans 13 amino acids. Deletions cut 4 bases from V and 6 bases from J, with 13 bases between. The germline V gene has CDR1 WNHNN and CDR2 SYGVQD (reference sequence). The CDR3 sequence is CASSGSLGGEQYF. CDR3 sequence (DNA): TGCGCCAGCAGTGGATCACTAGGTGGCGAGCAGTACTTC.

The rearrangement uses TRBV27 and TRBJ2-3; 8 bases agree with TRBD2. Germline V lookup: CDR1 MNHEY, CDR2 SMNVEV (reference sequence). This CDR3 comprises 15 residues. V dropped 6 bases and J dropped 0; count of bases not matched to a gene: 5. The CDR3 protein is CASSRGGASTDTQYF. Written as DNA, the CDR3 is TGTGCCAGCAGCCGGGGGGGGGCTAGCACAGATACGCAGTATTTT.

CDR3 nucleotides: TGTGCCAGCAGTGACTCACCAGCGGGGATCACAGATACGCAGTATTTT. Translation gives CASSDSPAGITDTQYF. The J gene is TRBJ2-3, the V gene TRBV6-4, with 7 bases lining up with TRBD2. Trimming cost V 0 bases and J 2 bases; bases outside gene matches: 5. From germline, CDR1 is MRHNA and CDR2 SNTAGT. The CDR3 has 16 amino acids.

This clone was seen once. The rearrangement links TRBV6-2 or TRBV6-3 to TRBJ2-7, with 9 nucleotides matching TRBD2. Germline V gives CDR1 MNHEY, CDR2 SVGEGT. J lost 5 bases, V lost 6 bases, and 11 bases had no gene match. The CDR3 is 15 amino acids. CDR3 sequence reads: CASSPGAGGRNEQYF. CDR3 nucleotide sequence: TGTGCCAGCAGCCCGGGGGCGGGGGGGCGCAACGAGCAGTACTTC.

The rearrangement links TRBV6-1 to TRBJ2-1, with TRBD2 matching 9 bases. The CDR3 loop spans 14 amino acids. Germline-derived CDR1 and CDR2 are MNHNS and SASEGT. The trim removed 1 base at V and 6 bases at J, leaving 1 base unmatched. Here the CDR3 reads CASSEGAGGNEQFF. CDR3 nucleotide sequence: TGTGCCAGCAGTGAAGGAGCGGGGGGCAATGAGCAGTTCTTC.

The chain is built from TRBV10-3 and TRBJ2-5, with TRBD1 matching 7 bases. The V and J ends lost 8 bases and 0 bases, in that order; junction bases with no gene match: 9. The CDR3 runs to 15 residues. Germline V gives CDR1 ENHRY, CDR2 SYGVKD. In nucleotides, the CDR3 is TGTGCCATCGGCCCCACAGGGGTGAACCAAGAGACCCAGTACTTC. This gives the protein CAIGPTGVNQETQYF.

In nucleotides, the CDR3 is TGCAGCGCCCTCGGACAGGGACCCTCTGGAAACACCATATATTTT. Translating it yields CSALGQGPSGNTIYF. The chain employs TRBV29-1 and TRBJ1-3; TRBD1 agrees at 8 bases. The germline V gene has CDR1 SQVTM and CDR2 ANQGSEA. The V and J ends lost 7 bases and 0 bases, in that order; junction bases with no gene match: 8. This CDR3 has 15 residues.

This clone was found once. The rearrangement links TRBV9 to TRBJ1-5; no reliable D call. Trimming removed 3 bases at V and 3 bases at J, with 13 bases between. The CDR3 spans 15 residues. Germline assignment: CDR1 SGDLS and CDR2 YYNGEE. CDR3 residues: CASSAGHQSNQPQHF. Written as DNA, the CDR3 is TGTGCCAGCAGCGCGGGTCATCAATCCAATCAGCCCCAGCATTTT.

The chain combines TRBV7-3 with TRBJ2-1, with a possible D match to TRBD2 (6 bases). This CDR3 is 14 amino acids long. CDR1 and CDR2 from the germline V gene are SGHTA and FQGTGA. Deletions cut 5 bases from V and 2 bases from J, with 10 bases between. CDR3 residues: CASSISGPYNEQFF. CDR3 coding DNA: TGTGCCAGCAGCATTAGCGGACCCTACAATGAGCAGTTCTTC.